These 3 T cell receptor beta chains share one sample of origin, sequenced in a study of technical replicates of blood from a few donors. The data were produced by immunoSEQ multiplex PCR, yet TCRdb's version contains in-frame clones alone and is incomplete. Found here are more than 65,000 clones, around 90% of them singletons; the top ten hold around 0.44%. Specimen: T cells isolated from PBMCs. The receptors originated from a human donor in good health.

Remarks on this clone: Mismatch with germline at one junction end may stem from a read error. This chain links TRBV19 with TRBJ1-2; 7 bases match TRBD1. The CDR3 sequence is 14 residues long. Germline CDR1 LNHDA, CDR2 SQIVND (reference sequence). The DNA for the CDR3 is TGTGCTAGTAGTATAGACAGGGTCAACTATGGCTACACCTTC. Its protein product is CASSIDRVNYGYTF.

The chain is built from TRBV25-1 and TRBJ1-5, with D hard to call. The V gene lost 1 base and the J gene lost 7 bases, with 14 bases spanning the gap. CDR3 size: 15 residues. The germline V gene encodes CDR1 MGHDK and CDR2 SYGVNS. The CDR3 protein is CASSESTWGGQPQHF. CDR3 DNA: TGTGCCAGCAGTGAATCAACGTGGGGAGGCCAGCCCCAGCATTTT.

V and J are TRBV5-8 and TRBJ1-2; no firm D call. Germline CDR1 SGHTS, CDR2 YDEGEE. The V end was cut by 4 bases, the J end by 5 bases, with 9 bases between. The CDR3 covers 12 residues. CDR3 region: CASSLALYGYTF. The CDR3 bases are TGTGCCAGCAGCCTGGCCCTTTATGGCTACACCTTC.